The TCR beta chain described here comes from a study of blood T cells in healthy people across ages. The donors, aged about 6 to 95, were healthy Caucasians from Russia. A sample-barcoded 5' primer and a J-beta primer mix were used in a second PCR of about 7 to 11 cycles. TCRdb re-analysed the 5' RACE reads in MiXCR, keeping a single row per CDR3 protein. The sample carries about 1.4 million distinct CDR3 sequences, 59% recorded once. V gave up 2 bases and J gave up 8 bases; unmatched junction bases: 14. Per germline, CDR1 SGHRS and CDR2 YFSETQ. CDR3 length: 18 amino acids. The rearrangement joins TRBV5-1 to TRBJ2-1, with 12 bases lining up with TRBD2. The receptor comes from a young man in good health. The specimen was blood. CDR3 region: CASSFGSLTSGSGHEQFF. In nucleotides, the CDR3 is TGCGCCAGCAGCTTCGGGTCCCTGACTAGCGGGAGCGGGCATGAGCAGTTCTTC.